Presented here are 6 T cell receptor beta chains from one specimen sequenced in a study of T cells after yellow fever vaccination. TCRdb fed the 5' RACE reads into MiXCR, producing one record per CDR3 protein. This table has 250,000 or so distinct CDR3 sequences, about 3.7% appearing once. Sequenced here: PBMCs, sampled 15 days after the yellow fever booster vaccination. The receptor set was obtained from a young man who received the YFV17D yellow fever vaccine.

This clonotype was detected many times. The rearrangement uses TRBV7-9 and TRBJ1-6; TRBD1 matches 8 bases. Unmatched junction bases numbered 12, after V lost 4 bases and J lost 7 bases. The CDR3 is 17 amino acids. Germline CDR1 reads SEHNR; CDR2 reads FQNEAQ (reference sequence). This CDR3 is CASSSADRGFRNSPLHF. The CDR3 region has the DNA TGTGCCAGCAGCTCCGCCGACAGGGGATTTCGGAATTCACCCCTCCACTTT.

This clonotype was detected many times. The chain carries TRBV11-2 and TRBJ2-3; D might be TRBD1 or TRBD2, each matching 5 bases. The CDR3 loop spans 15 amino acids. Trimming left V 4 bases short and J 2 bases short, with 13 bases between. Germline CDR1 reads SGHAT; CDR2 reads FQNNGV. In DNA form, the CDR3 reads TGTGCCAGCAGCTATGAGGGGATTAACACAGATACGCAGTATTTT. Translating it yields CASSYEGINTDTQYF.

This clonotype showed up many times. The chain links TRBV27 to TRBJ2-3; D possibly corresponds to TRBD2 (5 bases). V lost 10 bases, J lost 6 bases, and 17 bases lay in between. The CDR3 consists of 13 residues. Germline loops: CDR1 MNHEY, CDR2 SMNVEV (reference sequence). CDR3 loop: CATGFGRADTQYF. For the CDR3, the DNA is TGTGCCACCGGATTCGGGCGGGCGGATACGCAGTATTTT.

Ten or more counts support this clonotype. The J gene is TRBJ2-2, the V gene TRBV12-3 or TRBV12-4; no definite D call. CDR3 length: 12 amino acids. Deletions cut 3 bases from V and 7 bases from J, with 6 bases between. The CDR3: CASSFWGGELFF. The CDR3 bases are TGTGCCAGCAGTTTTTGGGGCGGGGAGCTGTTTTTT.

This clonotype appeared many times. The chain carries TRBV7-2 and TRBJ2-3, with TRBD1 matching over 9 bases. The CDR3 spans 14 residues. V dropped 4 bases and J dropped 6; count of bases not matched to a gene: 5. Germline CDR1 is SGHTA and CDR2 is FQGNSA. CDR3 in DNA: TGTGCCAGCAGCTCGGGACAGGGCTCCGATACGCAGTATTTT. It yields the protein CASSSGQGSDTQYF.

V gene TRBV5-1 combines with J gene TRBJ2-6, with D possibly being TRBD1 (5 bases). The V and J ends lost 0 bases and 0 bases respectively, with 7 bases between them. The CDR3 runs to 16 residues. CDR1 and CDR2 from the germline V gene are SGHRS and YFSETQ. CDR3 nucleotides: TGCGCCAGCAGCTTGGACAGGAGCTCTGGGGCCAACGTCCTGACTTTC. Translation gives CASSLDRSSGANVLTF.